Shown below are 27 T cell receptor beta chains from a single sample sequenced in a study of T cells in Graves' hyperthyroidism and ophthalmopathy. The CDR3 regions of TCR beta were amplified from RNA transcripts. HTBI primers drove first-round RT-PCR of the TCR CDR3. MiXCR, run by TCRdb on the multiplex PCR reads, gives a single entry per CDR3 protein. This table holds 500,000 to 800,000 distinct CDR3 sequences, 45% found once. The sequenced material came from peripheral blood or thyroid tissue (not recorded which). These receptors came from an adult man with Graves' disease, either hyperthyroidism or ophthalmopathy (not recorded which).

This chain uses TRBV7-2 with TRBJ2-7; a possible D gene is TRBD1 (5 bases). The CDR3 has 15 amino acids. With 2 bases removed from V and 3 bases from J, the gap between germline ends came to 14 bases. Germline V CDR1 and CDR2: SGHTA, FQGNSA. The CDR3 sequence is CASSLSGSRDYEQYF. CDR3 coding DNA: TGTGCCAGCAGCTTATCAGGGTCAAGGGACTACGAGCAGTACTTC.

In this sample, this clonotype turned up many times. This chain uses TRBV9 with TRBJ1-1, with D uncertain. V was pared by 5 bases and J by 0 bases, with 11 bases between. Germline V gene lookup returns CDR1 SGDLS and CDR2 YYNGEE. The length of the CDR3 is 14 residues. The CDR3 loop is CASSLDIMNTEAFF. The CDR3 DNA sequence: TGTGCCAGCAGTCTCGACATCATGAACACTGAAGCTTTCTTT.

The V call is TRBV12-3 or TRBV12-4, the J call TRBJ1-2, with 12 bases lining up with TRBD1. V trimming: 6 bases; J trimming: 8 bases; junction bases outside the gene matches: 7. The CDR3 has 14 amino acids. The DNA for the CDR3 is TGTGCCAGCAGCCCGGGGACAGGGGGCGCGGGCTACACCTTC. Translation: CASSPGTGGAGYTF.

The rearrangement links TRBV20-1 to TRBJ1-5; no clear D. V lost 2 bases, J lost 3 bases, and 8 bases lay in between. This CDR3 comprises 13 residues. The germline V gene has CDR1 DFQATT and CDR2 SNEGSKA (reference sequence). The CDR3: CSARYAPNQPQHF. CDR3 nucleotide sequence: TGCAGTGCTAGATATGCCCCCAATCAGCCCCAGCATTTT.

The V and J genes are TRBV11-2 and TRBJ2-2; D gene uncertain. Trimming pared 5 bases from V and 2 bases from J, leaving 18 bases between. The CDR3 length is 17 residues. Germline CDR1 and CDR2: SGHAT and FQNNGV. In DNA form, the CDR3 reads TGTGCCAGCAGCCAAGATCTAAATATTGGTAACACCGGGGAGCTGTTTTTT. Encoded protein: CASSQDLNIGNTGELFF. The full variable domain, completed using reference TRBV11-2 and TRBJ2-2, is EAGVAQSPRYKIIEKRQSVAFWCNPISGHATLYWYQQILGQGPKLLIQFQNNGVVDDSQLPKDRFSAERLKGVDSTLKIQPAKLEDSAVYLCASSQDLNIGNTGELFFGEGSRLTVL.

This clonotype has just a few counts. Compared with germline, one end of the junction differs, possibly owing to a read error. The rearrangement uses TRBV7-2 and TRBJ2-5; 8 bases are shared with TRBD1. The germline CDR1 and CDR2 sequences are SGHTA and FQGNSA. This CDR3 contains 16 residues. CDR3 sequence: CASSPQGQGFGETQYF. The CDR3 region has the DNA TGCGCCAGCAGCCCCCAAGGACAGGGCTTCGGGGAGACCCAGTACTTC.

This clonotype showed up just once. J is TRBJ2-5 and V is TRBV9; 11 bases fit TRBD1. J lost 5 bases, V lost 9 bases, and 9 bases had no gene match. This CDR3 has 14 amino acids. CDR1 is SGDLS and CDR2 is YYNGEE in the germline V gene. CDR3: CATAGTGGHETQYF. The DNA for the CDR3 is TGTGCCACCGCAGGGACAGGGGGGCACGAGACCCAGTACTTC.

The chain couples TRBV6-1 to TRBJ2-7; no clear D. Trimming pared 3 bases from V and 6 bases from J, leaving 9 bases between. The germline gives CDR1 MNHNS, CDR2 SASEGT. The CDR3 extends over 12 amino acids. Here the CDR3 reads CASSDGWAEQYF. Written as DNA, the CDR3 is TGTGCCAGCAGTGATGGGTGGGCCGAGCAGTACTTC.

This chain links TRBV12-3 or TRBV12-4 with TRBJ2-6, with 8 bases that match TRBD2. V lost 5 bases to trimming and J lost 5 bases; unmatched junction nucleotides: 17. The CDR3 loop spans 19 amino acids. CDR3 loop: CASSTAGAGPSSWANVLTF. The CDR3 region has the DNA TGTGCCAGCAGTACAGCGGGGGCAGGGCCCTCCTCCTGGGCCAACGTCCTGACTTTC.

A word on this clonotype: One junction end disagrees with the germline gene, perhaps due to a read error. This CDR3 reads CASSGAGSTEAFF. Written as DNA, the CDR3 is TGTGCCAGCAGTGGCGCCGGGAGCACTGAAGCTTTCTTT. The chain employs TRBV24-1 and TRBJ1-1; D gene uncertain. CDR3 size: 13 residues. CDR1 is KGHDR, CDR2 SFDVKD, per germline.

About this clonotype itself: Germline is not matched at one junction end, which may reflect a read error. The genes are TRBV7-2 and TRBJ1-2; 9 positions match TRBD1. The CDR3 length is 14 residues. The germline gives CDR1 SGHTA, CDR2 FQGNSA. The CDR3 DNA sequence: TGTGCCAGCAGTTTTACCGGGACAGGGCATGGCTACACTTTC. It translates to CASSFTGTGHGYTF.

This rearrangement joins TRBV3-1 to TRBJ1-2, with D tentatively TRBD1 (5 bases). Looked up from germline, CDR1 is LGHDT and CDR2 is YNNKEL (reference sequence). The V end lost 1 base, the J end lost 0 bases, and 15 bases lay between the germline ends. CDR3 length: 17 amino acids. For the CDR3, the DNA is TGTGCCAGCAGCCAAGGTGGCCAGGGAGGATCTAACTATGGCTACACCTTC. This translates into CASSQGGQGGSNYGYTF.

The chain joins TRBV19 to TRBJ1-1; D is ambiguous. CDR1 is LNHDA and CDR2 is SQIVND in the germline V gene (reference sequence). The CDR3 extends over 17 amino acids. V dropped 8 bases and J dropped 1 base, with 23 bases sitting between them. CDR3 region: CASRLTTDGVENTEAFF. The CDR3 nucleotides read TGTGCCAGTCGTCTCACGACGGACGGGGTAGAGAACACTGAAGCTTTCTTT.

This clonotype was observed many times. The chain recombines TRBV29-1 with TRBJ1-2, with TRBD1 identical over 7 bases. From germline, CDR1 is SQVTM and CDR2 ANQGSEA. This CDR3 is 12 amino acids long. Losses at the gene ends were 8 bases for V and 4 bases for J; bases not matched to a gene: 7. The CDR3 DNA is TGCAGCCAATCGGGACAGTCCTATGGCTACACCTTC. It yields the protein CSQSGQSYGYTF.

This clonotype has only a few counts. The chain carries TRBV7-8 and TRBJ2-7; weak D call: TRBD1 (5 bases). Germline CDR1 is SGHVS and CDR2 is FQNEAQ. Trimming pared 1 base from V and 7 bases from J, leaving 14 bases between. There are 14 residues in the CDR3. The CDR3 reads CASSLVGRVREQYF. The CDR3 DNA follows: TGTGCCAGCAGCTTAGTTGGCAGGGTAAGAGAGCAGTACTTC.

This clonotype was picked up many times. J is TRBJ2-7 and V is TRBV5-1; no clear D. Trimming pared 3 bases from V and 0 bases from J, leaving 10 bases between. In germline, CDR1 is SGHRS, CDR2 YFSETQ. This CDR3 contains 14 residues. The CDR3 sequence is CASSSRHLSYEQYF. The CDR3 DNA sequence: TGCGCCAGCAGCTCCCGACACCTCTCCTACGAGCAGTACTTC.

This clonotype was observed a single time. CDR3 DNA sequence: TGCAGTGCTAGAACCCGACAGGGCTACGAGCAGTACTTC. It codes for CSARTRQGYEQYF. The rearrangement joins TRBV20-1 to TRBJ2-7; 7 bases are a match to TRBD1. The junction had 4 bases not matched to a gene; V was cut back by 2 bases and J by 3 bases. This CDR3 has 13 residues. Looked up from germline, CDR1 is DFQATT and CDR2 is SNEGSKA (reference sequence).

The V gene is TRBV25-1, the J gene TRBJ1-6; 10 nucleotides line up with TRBD1. Losses at the gene ends were 4 bases for V and 5 bases for J; bases not matched to a gene: 8. CDR3 length: 17 residues. Germline assignment: CDR1 MGHDK and CDR2 SYGVNS. The CDR3 loop reads CASSVGTGTGDNSPLHF. CDR3 coding DNA: TGTGCCAGCAGTGTCGGAACCGGGACAGGGGATAATTCACCCCTCCACTTT.

The chain carries TRBV5-1 and TRBJ1-6; D perhaps matches TRBD1 (5 bases). CDR1 is SGHRS and CDR2 is YFSETQ in the germline V gene. V lost 0 bases to trimming and J lost 10 bases, with 11 bases between them. The CDR3 spans 14 residues. The CDR3 bases are TGCGCCAGCAGCTTGGATCCAGGGCGGTCACCCCTCCACTTT. Translating it yields CASSLDPGRSPLHF.

This clonotype has just a few counts. The rearrangement links TRBV20-1 to TRBJ1-1, with 8 positions matching TRBD1. The germline gives CDR1 DFQATT, CDR2 SNEGSKA (reference sequence). V gave up 6 bases and J gave up 0 bases; unmatched junction bases: 6. CDR3 length: 14 residues. CDR3 region: CSAQTGAMNTEAFF. DNA for the CDR3: TGCAGTGCCCAGACAGGGGCCATGAACACTGAAGCTTTCTTT.

This clonotype was detected only a few times. The chain employs TRBV12-3 or TRBV12-4 and TRBJ2-3; D is unresolved. Trimming left V 5 bases short and J 2 bases short, with 11 bases between. This CDR3 is built from 14 residues. For the CDR3, the DNA is TGTGCCAGCAGTGTGTCCGGATTCACAGATACGCAGTATTTT. It specifies CASSVSGFTDTQYF.

CDR3 region: CASVRGNTGELFF. CDR3 DNA sequence: TGTGCCAGCGTGAGGGGGAACACCGGGGAGCTGTTTTTT. The V call is TRBV9, the J call TRBJ2-2; TRBD1 or TRBD2 may be the D gene (5 bases each). The germline CDR1 and CDR2 sequences are SGDLS and YYNGEE. V was trimmed by 7 bases and J by 1 base, leaving 8 bases between them. This CDR3 spans 13 amino acids.

In its sample, this clonotype was seen many times. The rearrangement uses TRBV7-9 and TRBJ2-6, with D possibly TRBD2 on 6 matching bases. Looked up from germline, CDR1 is SEHNR and CDR2 is FQNEAQ (reference sequence). The V gene lost 5 bases and the J gene lost 1 base, with 12 bases spanning the gap. CDR3 length: 16 amino acids. The CDR3 DNA sequence: TGTGCCAGCAGCGGGGGACGGGGGTCTGGGGCCAACGTCCTGACTTTC. Encoded protein: CASSGGRGSGANVLTF.

This sequence joins TRBV20-1 and TRBJ2-2; D perhaps matches TRBD1 (5 bases). The CDR3 is 14 residues long. Trimming took 6 bases from V and 5 from J, leaving 16 bases between them. Germline CDR1 reads DFQATT; CDR2 reads SNEGSKA (reference sequence). CDR3 in DNA: TGCAGTGCACCCAGGGATTACGGGACCGGGGAGCTGTTTTTT. Its translation is CSAPRDYGTGELFF.

As to this clonotype: The missing conserved phenylalanine or tryptophan at the end of this CDR3 makes a read error likely. The gene calls are TRBV11-2 and TRBJ2-6, with a tentative D call TRBD2 (5 bases). The CDR3 spans 18 residues. Looked up from germline, CDR1 is SGHAT and CDR2 is FQNNGV. V was cut by 4 bases and J by 2 bases, with 18 bases left in between. The CDR3 DNA reads TGTGCCAGCAGCTCCACCAATCCGCTAGCTCCTGGGGCCAACGTCCTGACTCCA. Its translation is CASSSTNPLAPGANVLTP.

The V gene is TRBV2, the J gene TRBJ1-5, with TRBD1 matching over 11 bases. This CDR3 has 15 amino acids. Germline V lookup: CDR1 SNHLY, CDR2 FYNNEI. V lost 8 bases to trimming and J lost 7 bases; unmatched junction nucleotides: 10. The CDR3 region is CASATAGTGGQPQHF. In nucleotides, the CDR3 is TGTGCCAGCGCGACGGCCGGGACAGGGGGACAGCCCCAGCATTTT. The whole variable domain, remainder taken from reference TRBV2 and TRBJ1-5, is EPEVTQTPSHQVTQMGQEVILRCVPISNHLYFYWYRQILGQKVEFLVSFYNNEISEKSEIFDDQFSVERPDGSNFTLKIRSTKLEDSAMYFCASATAGTGGQPQHFGDGTRLSIL.

This clonotype was picked up a small number of times. This chain joins TRBV7-8 and TRBJ2-2, with TRBD2 matching over 12 bases. The ends lost 9 bases at V and 2 bases at J; junction bases unmatched: 7. The CDR3 spans 16 residues. In germline, CDR1 is SGHVS, CDR2 FQNEAQ. For the CDR3, the DNA is TGTGCCAGTACCCTAGGACTAGCGGGAAACACCGGGGAGCTGTTTTTT. Its translation is CASTLGLAGNTGELFF.